The clone carrying this T cell receptor (beta chain) has at least ten counts. Its antigen is not identified. This sample is drawn from a study of breast tumors, draining lymph nodes, adjacent tissues. Study findings and constraints: Tumor T cell lymph node origin was a supported hypothesis, not proven. Compared with lymph nodes, tumors were less diverse; compared with nontumor tissue, more.

The lymph nodes were axillary draining lymph nodes from breast cancer patients. The V and J ends lost 1 base and 8 bases respectively, with 11 bases between them. There are 13 residues in the CDR3. Germline loops: CDR1 DFQATT, CDR2 SNEGSKA (reference sequence). Each CDR3 protein gets one entry after TCRdb re-called the multiplex PCR reads with MiXCR. The data contain over 100,000 distinct CDR3 sequences, about 20% of them seen just once; the ten biggest clones take up roughly 2.7%. Sequenced input: axillary lymph node tissue. This clonotype was sampled from a female donor with breast cancer. Some clones in this sample may be carry-over from other donors' samples. The gene calls are TRBV20-1 and TRBJ1-4; possible D gene TRBD1, 6 bases. CDR3 coding DNA: TGCAGTGCTAGAGTTCAGGGGAAAGAAAAACTGTTTTTT. It translates to CSARVQGKEKLFF.